The clone carrying this T cell receptor beta chain was observed a few times. Its antigen remains unidentified. The V gene end was trimmed by 1 base and the J gene end by 6 bases; junction bases not matched to a gene: 7. CDR3 size: 16 residues. Germline V gives CDR1 SGHDT, CDR2 YYEEEE. Assembly of TCR beta libraries relied on iRepertoire HTBI primers together with Arm-PCR of CDR3 regions. TCRdb reanalysed the multiplex PCR reads using MiXCR and keeps one entry per CDR3 protein. Here the sample spans 200,000 to 250,000 distinct CDR3 sequences, 20% being singletons. These data are taken from a study of regulatory T cells in long-lasting Graves disease. Time point noted: newly diagnosed GD, antithyroid drugs for less than 3 months. Construction of the TCR library relied on RNA isolated from PBMCs. Patients hailed from an endocrinology department in Xi'an, China. Study results and limitations: Clonotypes that were public and shared totalled a few thousand in persistent patients versus approximately 970 in new patients. Those with persistent Graves' had less TCR diversity than newly diagnosed patients. Accuracy was perhaps lowered by the small sample size.

The chain couples TRBV5-6 to TRBJ2-2; 9 bases are shared with TRBD2. The receptor comes from a female donor with Graves disease. The specimen was peripheral blood mononuclear cells (PBMCs), collected at new diagnosis, from a patient treated with antithyroid drugs. CDR3 sequence reads: CASSLQGGGAAGELFF. Here the CDR3 DNA reads TGTGCCAGCAGCTTGCAGGGCGGGGGGGCCGCCGGGGAGCTGTTTTTT. The full variable domain, completed using reference TRBV5-6 and TRBJ2-2, is DAGVTQSPTHLIKTRGQQVTLRCSPKSGHDTVSWYQQALGQGPQFIFQYYEEEERQRGNFPDRFSGHQFPNYSSELNVNALLLGDSALYLCASSLQGGGAAGELFFGEGSRLTVL.